These 14 T cell receptor beta chains were all obtained from the same sample, sequenced in a study of HIV-infected patients and healthy controls. Whole blood was used without fractionation, so all unsorted peripheral T cells were included. Alpha and beta constant-region primers primed reverse transcription of 400 to 650 ng RNA. Each of the alpha and beta chains got its own library through chain-specific third strand synthesis with indices. TCRdb re-analysed the 5' RACE reads in MiXCR, keeping a single row per CDR3 protein. The data hold some 4,300 distinct CDR3 sequences, with 10% to 15% observed a single time. The sequencing here drew on blood, taken before antiretroviral therapy. All receptors derive from an adult with HIV infection.

At least ten counts were recorded for this clonotype. V usage is TRBV12-5 and J usage is TRBJ2-1; 7 bases line up with TRBD2. The CDR3 spans 18 residues. CDR1 and CDR2 from the germline V gene are LGHNT and FRNRAP. With 0 bases clipped from V and 2 bases from J, the junction kept 10 bases outside the gene matches. The chain's CDR3 is CASGLVTAGGRTYNEQFF. In DNA, the CDR3 is TGTGCTAGTGGTTTGGTAACAGCCGGCGGGAGAACCTACAATGAGCAGTTCTTC.

This clonotype was detected many times. V is TRBV19 and J is TRBJ1-1; TRBD1 agrees at 8 bases. Germline CDR1 is LNHDA and CDR2 is SQIVND (reference sequence). Germline trimming cut 4 bases from V and 5 bases from J; bases unmatched to any gene: 9. The CDR3 length is 15 residues. As DNA, the CDR3 is TGTGCCAGTAGTAGACCTTCGACAGGGGCAACTGAAGCTTTCTTT. This gives the protein CASSRPSTGATEAFF. Filled out from reference TRBV19 and TRBJ1-1, the complete variable domain reads DGGITQSPKYLFRKEGQNVTLSCEQNLNHDAMYWYRQDPGQGLRLIYYSQIVNDFQKGDIAEGYSVSREKKESFPLTVTSAQKNPTAFYLCASSRPSTGATEAFFGQGTRLTVV.

Relative to its sample, this clonotype is medium-sized. The rearrangement links TRBV20-1 to TRBJ2-2; D is uncertain. The CDR3 covers 16 residues. The germline V gene encodes CDR1 DFQATT and CDR2 SNEGSKA (reference sequence). The V end lost 4 bases, the J end lost 4 bases, and 19 bases lay between the germline ends. DNA for the CDR3: TGCAGTGCTATCCGGCCCACACAATCGGGCACCGGGGAGCTGTTTTTT. Protein: CSAIRPTQSGTGELFF.

In its sample, this clonotype is medium-sized. The V gene is TRBV11-2, the J gene TRBJ1-1; D gene unclear. Germline V gene data show CDR1 as SGHAT and CDR2 as FQNNGV. The CDR3 runs to 13 residues. The germline V and J ends were trimmed by 0 bases and 10 bases, with 12 bases remaining between them. The CDR3 spells CASSLDRWAGAFF. Here the CDR3 DNA reads TGTGCCAGCAGCTTAGATCGGTGGGCTGGAGCTTTCTTT.

This clonotype is categorized as medium-sized. The chain's CDR3 is CASSYSLRQGREQYF. The CDR3 coding sequence is TGTGCCAGCAGTTACTCCTTGCGACAGGGAAGGGAGCAGTACTTC. The chain has TRBV6-5 and TRBJ2-7; 7 bases line up with TRBD1. V lost 0 bases to trimming and J lost 7 bases; unmatched junction nucleotides: 9. Germline CDR1 reads MNHEY; CDR2 reads SVGAGI. CDR3 length: 15 residues.

On this clonotype itself: One base away lies a much larger clone, so this may be a sequencing read error. V and J are TRBV29-1 and TRBJ2-1; D might be TRBD2 (5 bases). Germline lookup yields CDR1 SQVTM and CDR2 ANQGSEA. The CDR3 extends over 15 amino acids. The CDR3 DNA is TGCAGAGTTGCCGGAGGACTGCCGGATTTGGATGAGCAGTTCTTC. Encoded protein: CRVAGGLPDLDEQFF.

This clonotype came up many times. The chain carries TRBV15 and TRBJ2-5, with D unresolved. The germline gives CDR1 LNHNV, CDR2 YYDKDF (reference sequence). V lost 3 bases and J lost 1, with 6 bases in between. The CDR3 extends over 13 amino acids. The CDR3 is CATSRSIQETQYF. CDR3 coding DNA: TGTGCCACCAGCAGGTCTATCCAAGAGACCCAGTACTTC. The entire variable domain, with the rest obtained from reference TRBV15 and TRBJ2-5, is as follows: DAMVIQNPRYQVTQFGKPVTLSCSQTLNHNVMYWYQQKSSQAPKLLFHYYDKDFNNEADTPDNFQSRRPNTSFCFLDIRSPGLGDTAMYLCATSRSIQETQYFGPGTRLLVL.

By sample fraction, this clonotype is medium-sized. V gene TRBV20-1 combines with J gene TRBJ2-5, with 8 bases matching TRBD2. CDR1 DFQATT and CDR2 SNEGSKA come from the germline V gene (reference sequence). This CDR3 comprises 14 residues. Trimming removed 6 bases from V and 2 bases from J; junction bases left unmatched: 8. CDR3 DNA: TGCAGTGCCACACTAGCGGAGGGGCAAGAGACCCAGTACTTC. Amino acid sequence: CSATLAEGQETQYF.

This clonotype was observed a few times. The chain joins TRBV7-2 to TRBJ1-5; 10 bases agree with TRBD1. V shed 5 bases, J shed 7 bases, and the junction held 8 bases outside the gene matches. The germline V gene has CDR1 SGHTA and CDR2 FQGNSA. This CDR3 contains 15 residues. The DNA of the CDR3 is TGTGCCAGCAGCATCCGGACAGGGGGGGAACAGCCCCAGCATTTT. Translating gives CASSIRTGGEQPQHF.

Relative to its sample, this clonotype is medium-sized. V and J are TRBV29-1 and TRBJ2-7, with 12 positions matching TRBD2. The CDR3 is 13 amino acids. Germline assignment: CDR1 SQVTM and CDR2 ANQGSEA. With V trimmed by 4 bases and J by 4 bases, 2 bases remained unmatched. CDR3 bases: TGCAGCGTTGGACTAGCGGGAGTTTACGAGCAGTACTTC. Amino acid sequence: CSVGLAGVYEQYF.

Note on this clonotype: It may be a read error: a sequence one base away is much more abundant. The chain uses TRBV19 and TRBJ2-7, with 7 nucleotides matching TRBD1. With V trimmed by 5 bases and J by 3 bases, 7 bases remained unmatched. The CDR3 consists of 14 residues. Germline CDR1 and CDR2: LNHDA and SQIVND (reference sequence). This CDR3 reads CASSARDRCYEQYF. The CDR3 DNA reads as TGTGCCAGTAGTGCTAGGGACAGATGCTACGAGCAGTACTTC.

The V call is TRBV2, the J call TRBJ1-2; D uncertain. Per the germline V gene, CDR1 is SNHLY and CDR2 is FYNNEI. The CDR3 spans 15 residues. V shed 4 bases and J shed 8 bases, with 20 bases lying between them. CDR3 amino acids: CASSVTVGAVEGYTF. The CDR3 nucleotides read TGTGCCAGCAGTGTCACAGTGGGCGCGGTTGAGGGCTACACCTTC.

Notes on this clonotype: A much larger clone differs from this one at a single base, so this may be a read error. The gene calls are TRBV7-2 and TRBJ2-3, with a weak D call TRBD1 (5 bases). Germline V CDR1 and CDR2: SGHTA, FQGNSA. Trimming stripped 2 bases from V and 4 bases from J, with 13 bases between. The CDR3 is 15 residues long. The CDR3 here is CASSLSQGAADTQYF. The CDR3 DNA sequence: TGTGCCAGCAGCTTATCGCAAGGGGCGGCAGATACGCAGTATTTT.

By its share, this clonotype is medium-sized. The rearrangement links TRBV18 to TRBJ1-5, with a possible D match to TRBD1 (5 bases). The CDR3 is 16 amino acids. Trimming removed 3 bases at V and 1 base at J, with 13 bases between. In germline, CDR1 is KGHSH, CDR2 LQKENI. CDR3 in amino acids: CASSPLRGESNQPQHF. The CDR3 coding sequence is TGTGCCAGCTCACCCCTGAGGGGAGAAAGCAATCAGCCCCAGCATTTT. Looking up the rest from reference TRBV18 and TRBJ1-5 gives the full variable domain: NAGVMQNPRHLVRRRGQEARLRCSPMKGHSHVYWYRQLPEEGLKFMVYLQKENIIDESGMPKERFSAEFPKEGPSILRIQQVVRGDSAAYFCASSPLRGESNQPQHFGDGTRLSIL.